This entry is about one T cell receptor beta chain. V was pared by 7 bases and J by 2 bases, with 1 base of the junction left unmatched. This CDR3 spans 12 amino acids. Germline values: CDR1 LGHDT, CDR2 YNNKEL (reference sequence). Original processing notes: Researchers report that nucleated cell counts were estimated from reference gene primer amplification. The method was immunoSEQ multiplex PCR; TCRdb's version includes in-frame clones alone and lacks a portion of them. Clone size and the V and J calls come from that table; the DNA yielded D and trimming. The sample has around 19,000 clones; more than 85% are singletons. The sample comes from a study of blood T cell repertoires in COVID-19. Study summary: COVID-19 samples collected from the United States, Italy and Spain covered acute and convalescent phases. PBMCs, B-cell-depleted T cells, or T cells were the source of the cDNA or gDNA that made up the material.

The source material was peripheral blood. The TCR sequence derives from a man aged 65 to 85 with active COVID-19. The chain combines TRBV3-1 (or the pseudogene TRBV3-2) with TRBJ1-2; 7 bases match TRBD1. CDR3 in amino acids: CASMDRNYGYTF. For the CDR3, the DNA is TGTGCCAGCATGGACAGGAACTATGGCTACACCTTC.